One sample yielded the 8 T cell receptor beta chains listed below, sequenced in a study of blood T cell repertoires in COVID-19. The assay was immunoSEQ multiplex PCR, and TCRdb's table has in-frame clones only and misses some. The sample records some 100,000 clones, roughly 87% being singletons. Material for sequencing was peripheral blood. The receptors originated from a human donor in a cohort sampled during active COVID-19.

The CDR3 is CAVCGTSGGDSYNEQFF. As DNA, the CDR3 is TGTGCCGTCTGTGGGACTAGCGGGGGGGACTCCTACAATGAGCAGTTCTTC. The V gene is TRBV10-3, the J gene TRBJ2-1; 16 bases are a match to TRBD2. The V and J ends lost 11 bases and 0 bases, in that order; junction bases with no gene match: 7. The germline gives CDR1 ENHRY, CDR2 SYGVKD. This CDR3 has 17 residues.

DNA of the CDR3: TGTGCCAGCAGCCAAGATCTGGCAGGGGGCCTAGATACGCAGTATTTT. This gives the protein CASSQDLAGGLDTQYF. The V call is TRBV3-1 (or the pseudogene TRBV3-2), the J call TRBJ2-3; TRBD1 matches 8 bases. There are 16 residues in the CDR3. Germline V gene data show CDR1 as LGHDT and CDR2 as YNNKEL (reference sequence). With V trimmed by 0 bases and J by 5 bases, 7 bases remained unmatched.

The chain joins TRBV25-1 to TRBJ2-7; the match to TRBD1 covers 8 bases. The CDR3 has 16 residues. The J segment lost 3 bases and the V segment lost 3 bases, leaving 10 bases of the junction unmatched. The germline gives CDR1 MGHDK, CDR2 SYGVNS. The CDR3 DNA follows: TGTGCCAGCAGTGAGACAGACAGGGGTCGTATCTACGAGCAGTACTTC. This encodes CASSETDRGRIYEQYF.

The chain links TRBV11-2 to TRBJ1-3; D unclear. The V gene's germline CDR1 is SGHAT and CDR2 FQNNGV. The CDR3 length is 14 residues. Trimming removed 1 base from V and 2 bases from J, with 6 bases in between. The CDR3 nucleotides read TGTGCCAGCAGCTTAGTGGGCACTGGAAACACCATATATTTT. This gives the protein CASSLVGTGNTIYF.

The rearrangement joins TRBV5-1 to TRBJ2-2; 10 bases line up with TRBD1. The CDR3 is made up of 13 amino acids. From germline, CDR1 is SGHRS and CDR2 YFSETQ. Trimming at V came to 7 bases and at J to 4 bases, leaving 1 base not matched to a gene. The CDR3 protein is CASGQGGTGELFF. As DNA, the CDR3 is TGCGCCAGCGGACAGGGGGGCACCGGGGAGCTGTTTTTT. Full variable domain (remainder filled in from reference TRBV5-1 and TRBJ2-2): KAGVTQTPRYLIKTRGQQVTLSCSPISGHRSVSWYQQTPGQGLQFLFEYFSETQRNKGNFPGRFSGRQFSNSRSEMNVSTLELGDSALYLCASGQGGTGELFFGEGSRLTVL.

The chain employs TRBV4-1 and TRBJ1-2; D gene unclear. The ends were cut back, 0 bases at V and 8 bases at J, with 13 bases in the middle. Germline lookup yields CDR1 MGHRA and CDR2 YSYEKL. The CDR3 loop spans 14 amino acids. CDR3 protein: CASSQDARIRGYTF. As DNA, the CDR3 is TGCGCCAGCAGCCAAGATGCGAGGATCCGGGGCTACACCTTC.

V and J are TRBV6-5 and TRBJ1-1, with TRBD1 as a possible D gene (5 bases). The germline V gene has CDR1 MNHEY and CDR2 SVGAGI. The CDR3 is 16 amino acids. Trimming pared 2 bases from V and 1 base from J, leaving 14 bases between. The CDR3 region is CASSYGLGGWNTEAFF. The CDR3 DNA follows: TGTGCCAGCAGTTACGGACTCGGGGGTTGGAACACTGAAGCTTTCTTT.

V and J are TRBV18 and TRBJ2-7; no reliable D call. The V end was cut by 0 bases, the J end by 7 bases, with 13 bases between. This CDR3 region has 14 residues. The germline V gene has CDR1 KGHSH and CDR2 LQKENI. The DNA of the CDR3 is TGTGCCAGCTCACCACCAGTAGATAGCCGTGAGCAGTACTTC. The encoded protein is CASSPPVDSREQYF.